This T cell receptor (beta chain) was retrieved from a study of long-term antiretroviral therapy in people with HIV. Runs used v3.0 of the immunoSEQ assay and were done at survey level. Sequencing used immunoSEQ multiplex PCR; TCRdb keeps in-frame clones, though not all of them. The profile shows about 25,000 clones, roughly 88% of them singletons. This clone occurred once. Per germline, CDR1 SNHLY and CDR2 FYNNEI. The CDR3 runs 14 residues. Deletions cut 3 bases from V and 4 bases from J, with 13 bases between. The TCR sequence derives from a man under 40 with HIV. J is TRBJ2-7 and V is TRBV2, with D tentatively TRBD1 or TRBD2 (5 bases each). This specimen was unsorted PBMCs, taken just over 4.2 years after starting antiretroviral therapy. CDR3 DNA sequence: TGTGCCAGCAGTGACGTACTTGGGGGTTACGAGCAGTACTTC. This sequence encodes CASSDVLGGYEQYF. Full variable domain (outside the CDR3, taken from reference TRBV2 and TRBJ2-7): EPEVTQTPSHQVTQMGQEVILRCVPISNHLYFYWYRQILGQKVEFLVSFYNNEISEKSEIFDDQFSVERPDGSNFTLKIRSTKLEDSAMYFCASSDVLGGYEQYFGPGTRLTVT.